The rows below give T cell receptor beta chains drawn from one sample of a study of cytomegalovirus exposure and HLA in healthy donors. Measured with immunoSEQ multiplex PCR; TCRdb has only the in-frame clones, and not every one. Of 110,000 or so clones detected, roughly 72% appear once; the ten largest clones hold 11%. The material sequenced was PBMCs. The receptors stem from a woman in her fifties or sixties in good health and CMV-seropositive. Both conserved end residues are part of each CDR3.

TRBJ2-2 TRBV27 CASWRSANTGELFF
TRBJ2-7 TRBV2 CASSRDRGEQYF
TRBJ1-1 TRBV5-5 CASSTGPTGGAFF
TRBJ1-2 TRBV14 CASSQLDRGLVGYTF
TRBJ2-4 TRBV28 CASSYPTRQVGLAKNIQYF
TRBJ1-1 TRBV7-2 CASTDPGQTSNTEAFF
TRBJ2-7 TRBV5-6 CASSLGLDVYEQYF
TRBJ1-1 TRBV7-9 CASSLEGDTEAFF
TRBJ1-4 TRBV15 CATSRPGDRANEKLFF
TRBJ1-2 TRBV4-1 CASSQDRGSSSYGYTF
TRBJ2-2 TRBV14 CASSQEYFRELFF
TRBJ2-1 TRBV13 CASSLGRGTYNEQFF
TRBJ2-1 TRBV18 CASSPGAAYNNEQFF
TRBJ1-5 TRBV27 CASSLYSSGSNQPQHF
TRBJ1-2 TRBV28 CASSFWAESYGYTF
TRBJ2-1 TRBV18 CASRGLRGNEQFF
TRBJ2-2 TRBV9 CASSGAPSGRLTGELFF
TRBJ1-2 TRBV11-2 CASSSETDGYTF
TRBJ2-1 TRBV5-1 CASSPEASGLSSYNEQFF
TRBJ1-6 TRBV30 CACNIRDKNSPLHF
TRBJ2-7 TRBV29-1 CSVGPPTPGYEQYF
TRBJ2-7 TRBV18 CASSPDVAQYF